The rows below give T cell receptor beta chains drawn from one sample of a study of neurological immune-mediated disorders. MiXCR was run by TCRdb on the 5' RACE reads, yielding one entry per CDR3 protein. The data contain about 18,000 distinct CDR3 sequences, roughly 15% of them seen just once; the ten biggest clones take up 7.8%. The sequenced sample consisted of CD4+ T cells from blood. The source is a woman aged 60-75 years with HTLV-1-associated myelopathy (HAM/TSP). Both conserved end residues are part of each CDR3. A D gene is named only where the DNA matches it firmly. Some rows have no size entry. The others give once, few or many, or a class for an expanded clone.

CDR3aa: CASSPGGGGTEAFF
CDR3nt: TGTGCCAGCAGCCCCGGGGGGGGTGGCACTGAAGCTTTCTTT
j_gene: TRBJ1-1
v_gene: TRBV3-1
d_gene: NA
abundance: many

CDR3aa: CASSLGLAGRNEQFF
CDR3nt: TGTGCCAGCAGCTTAGGCCTAGCGGGACGCAATGAGCAGTTCTTC
j_gene: TRBJ2-1
v_gene: TRBV7-9
d_gene: TRBD2
abundance: many

CDR3aa: CAWSGGQGGQNTEAFF
CDR3nt: TGTGCCTGGAGCGGGGGCCAGGGGGGACAGAACACTGAAGCTTTCTTT
j_gene: TRBJ1-1
v_gene: TRBV30
d_gene: TRBD1
abundance: many

CDR3aa: CASSLGTGGEETQYF
CDR3nt: TGTGCCAGCTCCCTAGGGACAGGGGGCGAAGAGACCCAGTACTTC
j_gene: TRBJ2-5
v_gene: TRBV18
d_gene: TRBD1
abundance: NA

CDR3aa: CSVNSGGGTDTQYF
CDR3nt: TGCAGTGTCAACAGCGGAGGGGGGACAGATACGCAGTATTTT
j_gene: TRBJ2-3
v_gene: TRBV20-1
d_gene: NA
abundance: medium-sized

CDR3aa: CASSRSGNRDNEQFF
CDR3nt: TGTGCCAGCAGTCGTAGCGGGAATCGGGACAATGAGCAGTTCTTC
j_gene: TRBJ2-1
v_gene: TRBV12-3/TRBV12-4
d_gene: TRBD2
abundance: many

CDR3aa: CASSPPSGGLTDTQYF
CDR3nt: TGTGCCAGCTCACCACCGAGCGGGGGCCTCACAGATACGCAGTATTTT
j_gene: TRBJ2-3
v_gene: TRBV18
d_gene: TRBD2
abundance: few

CDR3aa: CASSLAGGGRNTEAFF
CDR3nt: TGTGCCAGCAGCTTGGCCGGGGGGGGCCGGAACACTGAAGCTTTCTTT
j_gene: TRBJ1-1
v_gene: TRBV5-6
d_gene: NA
abundance: many

CDR3aa: CASSPKGGAVGGYTF
CDR3nt: TGTGCCAGCAGCCCCAAAGGAGGGGCAGTAGGAGGCTACACCTTC
j_gene: TRBJ1-2
v_gene: TRBV7-9
d_gene: NA
abundance: many

CDR3aa: CSARLAGVTDTQYF
CDR3nt: TGCAGTGCTAGACTAGCGGGAGTCACAGATACGCAGTATTTT
j_gene: TRBJ2-3
v_gene: TRBV20-1
d_gene: TRBD2
abundance: many

CDR3aa: CSAGDRRSNQPQHF
CDR3nt: TGCAGTGCAGGGGATCGGCGTAGCAATCAGCCCCAGCATTTT
j_gene: TRBJ1-5
v_gene: TRBV20-1
d_gene: NA
abundance: many

CDR3aa: CSAGGIFNTQYF
CDR3nt: TGCAGTGCGGGGGGGATCTTCAATACGCAGTATTTT
j_gene: TRBJ2-3
v_gene: TRBV20-1
d_gene: TRBD2
abundance: many

CDR3aa: CSARARTSGSSGEQYF
CDR3nt: TGCAGTGCTAGAGCTCGGACTAGCGGGAGTTCGGGGGAGCAGTACTTC
j_gene: TRBJ2-7
v_gene: TRBV20-1
d_gene: TRBD2
abundance: many

CDR3aa: CASSRAGTEAFF
CDR3nt: TGTGCCAGCAGCCGTGCGGGCACTGAAGCTTTCTTT
j_gene: TRBJ1-1
v_gene: TRBV7-6
d_gene: NA
abundance: NA

CDR3aa: CSARDASSGQQSTYTF
CDR3nt: TGCAGTGCTAGAGATGCTTCCTCGGGACAGCAATCAACATACACCTTC
j_gene: TRBJ1-2
v_gene: TRBV20-1
d_gene: TRBD1
abundance: many

CDR3aa: CASSIQGYGYTF
CDR3nt: TGTGCCAGCAGTATTCAGGGCTATGGCTACACCTTC
j_gene: TRBJ1-2
v_gene: TRBV6-5
d_gene: NA
abundance: many

CDR3aa: CASSLKTNSQYF
CDR3nt: TGTGCCAGCAGCCTGAAGACTAATTCGCAGTATTTT
j_gene: TRBJ2-3
v_gene: TRBV7-2
d_gene: NA
abundance: few

CDR3aa: CASSLTPEGSPLHF
CDR3nt: TGTGCCAGCAGCCTGACACCTGAGGGCTCACCCCTCCACTTT
j_gene: TRBJ1-6
v_gene: TRBV3-1
d_gene: NA
abundance: many

CDR3aa: CATKEKGMGNQPQHF
CDR3nt: TGTGCCACCAAGGAAAAAGGGATGGGCAATCAGCCCCAGCATTTT
j_gene: TRBJ1-5
v_gene: TRBV15
d_gene: NA
abundance: many

CDR3aa: CASSQTSTVSYEQYF
CDR3nt: TGCGCCAGCAGCCAAACCTCGACAGTTTCCTACGAGCAGTACTTC
j_gene: TRBJ2-7
v_gene: TRBV5-1
d_gene: NA
abundance: many

CDR3aa: CSALGTGDGYTF
CDR3nt: TGCAGTGCCCTCGGGACAGGGGATGGCTACACCTTC
j_gene: TRBJ1-2
v_gene: TRBV20-1
d_gene: TRBD1
abundance: many

CDR3aa: CSALQRGALTFTDTQYF
CDR3nt: TGCAGTGCTCTCCAGCGGGGGGCTCTGACTTTCACAGATACGCAGTATTTT
j_gene: TRBJ2-3
v_gene: TRBV20-1
d_gene: TRBD2
abundance: medium-sized

CDR3aa: CSTSPSSGAYPTDTQYF
CDR3nt: TGTAGTACTAGCCCTTCTAGCGGGGCCTACCCCACAGATACGCAGTATTTT
j_gene: TRBJ2-3
v_gene: TRBV20-1
d_gene: TRBD2
abundance: NA

CDR3aa: CASSLRTGGNTEAFF
CDR3nt: TGTGCCAGCAGCTTACGAACAGGGGGGAACACTGAAGCTTTCTTT
j_gene: TRBJ1-1
v_gene: TRBV7-9
d_gene: TRBD1
abundance: many

CDR3aa: CSARPSGTGGFEQYF
CDR3nt: TGCAGTGCTAGACCTAGCGGGACAGGGGGATTTGAGCAGTACTTC
j_gene: TRBJ2-7
v_gene: TRBV20-1
d_gene: TRBD1
abundance: NA

CDR3aa: CSARTIHNEQFF
CDR3nt: TGCAGTGCTAGGACTATCCACAATGAGCAGTTCTTC
j_gene: TRBJ2-1
v_gene: TRBV20-1
d_gene: NA
abundance: medium-sized

CDR3aa: CATAGTGSTDTQYF
CDR3nt: TGTGCCACTGCCGGGACAGGGAGCACAGATACGCAGTATTTT
j_gene: TRBJ2-3
v_gene: TRBV24-1
d_gene: TRBD1
abundance: many

CDR3aa: CSARLAGRETQYF
CDR3nt: TGCAGTGCAAGACTAGCGGGACGGGAGACCCAGTACTTC
j_gene: TRBJ2-5
v_gene: TRBV20-1
d_gene: TRBD2
abundance: NA

CDR3aa: CSARGGSGQETQYF
CDR3nt: TGCAGTGCTAGAGGGGGAAGTGGACAAGAGACCCAGTACTTC
j_gene: TRBJ2-5
v_gene: TRBV20-1
d_gene: NA
abundance: NA

CDR3aa: CASSLAPSGEKLFF
CDR3nt: TGTGCCAGCAGCTTAGCGCCATCAGGAGAAAAACTGTTTTTT
j_gene: TRBJ1-4
v_gene: TRBV7-2
d_gene: NA
abundance: many

CDR3aa: CASSHRQGNYGYTF
CDR3nt: TGTGCCAGCAGCCATCGGCAGGGTAACTATGGCTACACCTTC
j_gene: TRBJ1-2
v_gene: TRBV14
d_gene: NA
abundance: many

CDR3aa: CSAGQGASGNTIYF
CDR3nt: TGCAGTGCTGGACAGGGGGCCTCTGGAAACACCATATATTTT
j_gene: TRBJ1-3
v_gene: TRBV20-1
d_gene: TRBD1
abundance: many

CDR3aa: CASSLGGTGAHNEQFF
CDR3nt: TGTGCCAGCAGCTTAGGAGGGACGGGGGCCCACAATGAGCAGTTCTTC
j_gene: TRBJ2-1
v_gene: TRBV7-8
d_gene: NA
abundance: NA

CDR3aa: CSARAGTGRNTEAFF
CDR3nt: TGCAGTGCTAGAGCCGGGACGGGCAGGAACACTGAAGCTTTCTTT
j_gene: TRBJ1-1
v_gene: TRBV20-1
d_gene: NA
abundance: many

CDR3aa: CASSSVTWEQYF
CDR3nt: TGTGCCAGCAGTTCCGTGACGTGGGAGCAGTACTTC
j_gene: TRBJ2-7
v_gene: TRBV7-2
d_gene: NA
abundance: many

CDR3aa: CSASPEGYSYEQYF
CDR3nt: TGCAGTGCTAGTCCAGAGGGGTATTCCTACGAGCAGTACTTC
j_gene: TRBJ2-7
v_gene: TRBV20-1
d_gene: NA
abundance: once

CDR3aa: CASRLTGTTDTQYF
CDR3nt: TGCGCCAGCAGACTAACAGGAACAACAGATACGCAGTATTTT
j_gene: TRBJ2-3
v_gene: TRBV4-1
d_gene: NA
abundance: medium-sized

CDR3aa: CAAGSSGNTIYF
CDR3nt: TGTGCGGCGGGGTCCTCTGGAAACACCATATATTTT
j_gene: TRBJ1-3
v_gene: TRBV19
d_gene: NA
abundance: many

CDR3aa: CASSLQGSGANVLTF
CDR3nt: TGTGCCAGCAGCTTACAGGGCTCTGGGGCCAACGTCCTGACTTTC
j_gene: TRBJ2-6
v_gene: TRBV5-6
d_gene: NA
abundance: many

CDR3aa: CASSLGWDGNYGYTF
CDR3nt: TGCGCCAGCAGCTTGGGATGGGACGGTAACTATGGCTACACCTTC
j_gene: TRBJ1-2
v_gene: TRBV5-1
d_gene: NA
abundance: many

CDR3aa: CSVVSCTLNYSYTF
CDR3nt: TGCAGCGTTGTTTCATGCACCCTAAACTATAGCTACACCTTC
j_gene: TRBJ1-2
v_gene: TRBV29-1
d_gene: NA
abundance: NA